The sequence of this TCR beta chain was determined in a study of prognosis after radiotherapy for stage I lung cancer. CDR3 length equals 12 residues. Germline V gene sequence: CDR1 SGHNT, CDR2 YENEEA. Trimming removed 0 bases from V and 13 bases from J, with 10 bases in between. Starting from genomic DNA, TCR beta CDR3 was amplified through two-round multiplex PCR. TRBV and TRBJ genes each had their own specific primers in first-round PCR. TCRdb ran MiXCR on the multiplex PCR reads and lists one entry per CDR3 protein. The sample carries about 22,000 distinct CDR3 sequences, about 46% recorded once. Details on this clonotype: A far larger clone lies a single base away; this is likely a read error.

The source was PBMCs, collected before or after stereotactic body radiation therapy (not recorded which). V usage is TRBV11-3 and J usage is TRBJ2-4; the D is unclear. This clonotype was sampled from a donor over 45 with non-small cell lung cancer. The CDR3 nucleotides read TGTGCCAGCAGCTTAGAAGGAGATACCCAGTACTTC. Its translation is CASSLEGDTQYF.